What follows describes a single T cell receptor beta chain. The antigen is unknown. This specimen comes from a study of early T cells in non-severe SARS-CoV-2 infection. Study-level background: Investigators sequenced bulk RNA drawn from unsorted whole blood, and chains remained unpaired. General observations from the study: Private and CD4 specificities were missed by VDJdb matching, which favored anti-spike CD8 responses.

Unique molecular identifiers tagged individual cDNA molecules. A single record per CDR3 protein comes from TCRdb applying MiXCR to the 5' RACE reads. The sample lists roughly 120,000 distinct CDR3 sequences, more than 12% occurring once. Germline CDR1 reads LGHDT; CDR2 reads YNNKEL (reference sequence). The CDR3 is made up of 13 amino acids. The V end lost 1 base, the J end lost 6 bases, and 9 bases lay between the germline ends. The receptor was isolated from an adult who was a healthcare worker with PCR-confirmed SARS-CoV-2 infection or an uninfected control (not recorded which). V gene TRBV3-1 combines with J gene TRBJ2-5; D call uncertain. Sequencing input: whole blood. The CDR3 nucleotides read TGTGCCAGCAGCCAAGGTGGAGAGAAGACCCAGTACTTC. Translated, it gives CASSQGGEKTQYF.